These T cell receptor beta chains were read from a single sample in a study of blood T cell repertoires in COVID-19. TCRdb's table, derived via immunoSEQ multiplex PCR, lists solely in-frame clones and lacks some. The sample contains 450,000 to 500,000 clones, roughly 88% of which appear only once. Sequencing was carried out using peripheral blood. The receptor source for this set is a human donor in a cohort sampled during active COVID-19. Each CDR3 is given with its conserved first and last residue. The D gene is left open where the match is weak. Some rows have no size entry. The others give once, few or many, or a class for an expanded clone.

>TRBV14|TRBJ2-7|.|TRBD1
TGTGCCAGCAGCCAGGACAGGGGGCCCTACGAGCAGTACTTC
CASSQDRGPYEQYF
>TRBV6-6|TRBJ2-3|.|TRBD2
TGTGCCAGCAGTTACTCTATAGCGGGAGTTACAGATACGCAGTATTTT
CASSYSIAGVTDTQYF
>TRBV10-2|TRBJ2-7|.|.
TGCGCCAGCAGTCCTCAGGCTACAGGCTCCTACGAGCAGTACTTC
CASSPQATGSYEQYF
>TRBV28|TRBJ1-4|.|.
TGTGCCAGCAGCCAATCGGGAAGAACAAATGAAAAACTGTTTTTT
CASSQSGRTNEKLFF
>TRBV5-3|TRBJ1-4|.|.
TGTGCCAGAAGCTTGGGGTGGGGAGAATTTAATGAAAAACTGTTTTTT
CARSLGWGEFNEKLFF
>TRBV28|TRBJ1-3|.|TRBD1
TGTGCCAGCAGTTTATTTGGGGACAGGGGAAGAAACACCATATATTTT
CASSLFGDRGRNTIYF
>TRBV29-1|TRBJ1-1|once|TRBD1
TGCAGCGTAGTTCCGGGACAGGGCCGGTCCGAGAACACTGAAGCTTTCTTT
CSVVPGQGRSENTEAFF
>TRBV5-5|TRBJ1-1|once|.
TGTGCCAGCAGCTTTGCGGACACTGAAGCTTTCTTT
CASSFADTEAFF
>TRBV2|TRBJ1-2|.|.
TGTGCCAGCAGTGAAACTACAGGGAGGGACATTTATGGCTACACCTTC
CASSETTGRDIYGYTF
>TRBV4-2|TRBJ2-7|.|.
TGTGCCAGCAGCCAAGAGATCCAATTCGGGGACGAGCAGTACTTC
CASSQEIQFGDEQYF
>TRBV25-1|TRBJ1-2|.|TRBD1
TGTGCCAGCAGTGCCCCAGGACAGGGCACCTTCTATGGCTACACCTTC
CASSAPGQGTFYGYTF
>TRBV9|TRBJ2-2|.|TRBD2
TGTGCCAGCGGTGGTCTAGCGGGAGGAACCGGGGAGCTGTTTTTT
CASGGLAGGTGELFF
>TRBV30|TRBJ2-7|.|TRBD1
TGTGCCTGGAGTGGGACAGGCTACGAGCAGTACTTC
CAWSGTGYEQYF
>TRBV3-1/TRBV3-2|TRBJ1-2|few|.
TGTGCCAGCAGCCAAGTGTCAGGGAACGGCTATGGCTACACCTTC
CASSQVSGNGYGYTF
>TRBV5-1|TRBJ2-3|.|TRBD2
TGCGCCAGCAGCCCGCCTACTAGCGGCAGCACAGATACGCAGTATTTT
CASSPPTSGSTDTQYF